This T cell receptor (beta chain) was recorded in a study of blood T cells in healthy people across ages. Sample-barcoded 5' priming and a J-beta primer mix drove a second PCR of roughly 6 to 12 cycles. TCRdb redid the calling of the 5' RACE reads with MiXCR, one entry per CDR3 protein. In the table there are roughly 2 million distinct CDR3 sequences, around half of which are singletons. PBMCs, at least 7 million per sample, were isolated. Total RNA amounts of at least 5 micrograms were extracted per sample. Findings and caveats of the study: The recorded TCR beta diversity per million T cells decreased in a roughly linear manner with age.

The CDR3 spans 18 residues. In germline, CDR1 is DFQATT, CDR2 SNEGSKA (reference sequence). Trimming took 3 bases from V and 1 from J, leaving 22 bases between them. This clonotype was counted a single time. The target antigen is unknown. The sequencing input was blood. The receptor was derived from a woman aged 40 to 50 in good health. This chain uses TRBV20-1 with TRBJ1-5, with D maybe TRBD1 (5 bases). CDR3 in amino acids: CSAREAPGVTFSNQPQHF. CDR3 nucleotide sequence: TGCAGTGCTAGGGAGGCCCCGGGGGTTACTTTCAGCAATCAGCCCCAGCATTTT.